These 19 T cell receptor beta chains were sequenced from one sample in a study of blood T cell repertoires in COVID-19. Sequenced by immunoSEQ multiplex PCR; TCRdb stores in-frame clones only, minus some. Seen here are 290,000 or so clones, around nine tenths observed once, and the top ten hold about 2.7%. The sequenced sample was PBMCs or T cells enriched from blood (not recorded which). Receptors were obtained from a woman aged 18-35 years who had recovered from COVID-19.

V and J are TRBV27 and TRBJ2-1; TRBD2 matches at 12 bases. Per germline, CDR1 MNHEY and CDR2 SMNVEV (reference sequence). V lost 7 bases and J lost 7; bases outside the gene matches: 11. There are 16 residues in the CDR3. The CDR3 nucleotides read TGTGCCAGCACCCTGGGGGCCCTAGCGGGAGGGAATGAGCAGTTCTTC. As protein: CASTLGALAGGNEQFF.

The DNA for the CDR3 is TGTGCCAGTAGTACCGGGACAGGGAACACCGGGGAGCTGTTTTTT. Amino acid sequence: CASSTGTGNTGELFF. The chain combines TRBV19 with TRBJ2-2, with 8 bases matching TRBD1. From germline, CDR1 is LNHDA and CDR2 SQIVND (reference sequence). V gave up 4 bases and J gave up 1 base; unmatched junction bases: 2. This CDR3 is 15 amino acids long.

The rearrangement joins TRBV28 to TRBJ1-4; D is perhaps TRBD1 (6 bases). The CDR3 has 16 residues. CDR1 is MDHEN and CDR2 is SYDVKM in the germline V gene. V lost 6 bases, J lost 8 bases, and 22 bases lay in between. The CDR3 region has the DNA TGTGCCAGCAGCCATCTAAAGTTCCAGGGGCGCGAAAAACTGTTTTTT. The encoded protein is CASSHLKFQGREKLFF.

The chain couples TRBV24-1 to TRBJ2-5; the match to TRBD1 covers 7 bases. The CDR3 is 17 amino acids. The germline CDR1 and CDR2 sequences are KGHDR and SFDVKD. Trimming at V came to 4 bases and at J to 1 base, leaving 11 bases not matched to a gene. The CDR3 loop reads CATSDPPPGQAQETQYF. In DNA, the CDR3 is TGTGCCACCAGTGACCCTCCCCCCGGACAGGCCCAAGAGACCCAGTACTTC.

The chain recombines TRBV7-3 with TRBJ2-5; 10 nucleotides agree with TRBD2. Germline V gene data show CDR1 as SGHTA and CDR2 as FQGTGA. This CDR3 contains 15 residues. Trimming cost V 5 bases and J 4 bases; bases outside gene matches: 7. CDR3 DNA: TGTGCCAGCAGCCCATCTAGCGGGGGCCGAGAGACCCAGTACTTC. Its translation is CASSPSSGGRETQYF.

V and J are TRBV7-6 and TRBJ2-2; 8 positions match TRBD2. The germline gives CDR1 SGHVS, CDR2 FNYEAQ. V was clipped by 1 base and J by 7 bases; unmatched bases: 8. The CDR3 consists of 16 residues. In DNA form, the CDR3 reads TGTGCCAGCAGCTTAGAGGTAGCGGGGATTAACGGGGAGCTGTTTTTT. Protein sequence: CASSLEVAGINGELFF.

The genes are TRBV6-2 or TRBV6-3 and TRBJ2-1, with TRBD1 matching over 11 bases. Unmatched junction bases numbered 14, after V lost 7 bases and J lost 6 bases. CDR1 and CDR2 from the germline V gene are MNHEY and SVGEGT. This CDR3 comprises 17 residues. The CDR3 DNA reads TGTGCCAGCACCCCCCGGGACAGGGGGTGGATTGGCAATGAGCAGTTCTTC. Translation gives CASTPRDRGWIGNEQFF.

The chain has TRBV30 and TRBJ1-1; 9 nucleotides align to TRBD1. V gave up 3 bases and J gave up 6 bases; unmatched junction bases: 11. The germline CDR1 and CDR2 sequences are GTSNPN and SVGIG (reference sequence). The CDR3 contains 15 residues. The CDR3 region is CAWRWTGARNPEAFF. CDR3 bases: TGTGCCTGGAGGTGGACAGGGGCGAGAAATCCTGAAGCTTTCTTT.

V gene TRBV4-1 combines with J gene TRBJ2-1, with 9 bases fitting TRBD2. This CDR3 contains 19 residues. V was pared by 0 bases and J by 4 bases, with 13 bases of the junction left unmatched. Germline V gene lookup returns CDR1 MGHRA and CDR2 YSYEKL. CDR3 nucleotides: TGCGCCAGCAGCCAAGACTTTAGCGGGGGAGGATCGATTTACAATGAGCAGTTCTTC. Translating it yields CASSQDFSGGGSIYNEQFF.

The CDR3 sequence is CASSLAEAAQGLTPLHF. The CDR3 DNA is TGCGCCAGCAGCTTGGCCGAGGCGGCACAGGGCTTGACACCCCTCCACTTT. This rearrangement joins TRBV5-1 to TRBJ1-6; perhaps TRBD1 as D (6 bases). V lost 0 bases and J lost 11, with 21 bases in between. This CDR3 contains 17 residues. Germline values: CDR1 SGHRS, CDR2 YFSETQ.

The genes are TRBV4-2 and TRBJ2-2, with 11 bases that match TRBD2. Germline assignment: CDR1 LGHNA and CDR2 YNFKEQ. The CDR3 covers 15 residues. Trimming cost V 8 bases and J 6 bases; bases outside gene matches: 8. CDR3 DNA sequence: TGTGCCAGCCGATTACTAGCGGGAGCCGCCGGGGAGCTGTTTTTT. It specifies CASRLLAGAAGELFF.

The chain employs TRBV14 and TRBJ1-1, with TRBD1 matching over 10 bases. The CDR3 extends over 14 amino acids. The trim removed 5 bases at V and 7 bases at J, leaving 7 bases unmatched. Germline V gene lookup returns CDR1 SGHDN and CDR2 FVKESK. The CDR3 loop is CASSGWDRGGEAFF. CDR3 coding DNA: TGTGCCAGCAGCGGATGGGACAGGGGCGGTGAAGCTTTCTTT.

The V gene is TRBV7-9, the J gene TRBJ2-7, with a possible D match to TRBD1 (6 bases). Trimming took 5 bases from V and 3 from J, leaving 14 bases between them. CDR3 size: 14 residues. The germline CDR1 and CDR2 sequences are SEHNR and FQNEAQ (reference sequence). The CDR3 reads CASSPVGRGYEQYF. CDR3 nucleotide sequence: TGTGCCAGCAGCCCCGTTGGCAGGGGCTACGAGCAGTACTTC.

The gene calls are TRBV4-1 and TRBJ1-1; 11 nucleotides line up with TRBD1. The CDR3 is 17 amino acids. Germline V CDR1 and CDR2: MGHRA, YSYEKL. Trimming took 1 base from V and 0 from J; bases not matched to a gene: 4. CDR3 nucleotide sequence: TGCGCCAGCAGCCAAGGGACAGGGGGCTTCATGAACACTGAAGCTTTCTTT. It codes for CASSQGTGGFMNTEAFF.

The chain recombines TRBV9 with TRBJ1-4; 7 nucleotides agree with TRBD1. V was pared by 0 bases and J by 6 bases, with 5 bases of the junction left unmatched. The CDR3 extends over 15 amino acids. From germline, CDR1 is SGDLS and CDR2 YYNGEE. The CDR3 is CASSVDVQGDEKLFF. CDR3 nucleotides: TGTGCCAGCAGCGTAGACGTGCAGGGGGATGAAAAACTGTTTTTT. Using reference TRBV9 and TRBJ1-4 for the parts outside the CDR3, the full variable domain is DSGVTQTPKHLITATGQRVTLRCSPRSGDLSVYWYQQSLDQGLQFLIQYYNGEERAKGNILERFSAQQFPDLHSELNLSSLELGDSALYFCASSVDVQGDEKLFFGSGTQLSVL.

This clone was counted ten times or more. This chain connects TRBV9 to TRBJ1-6; 10 bases align to TRBD1. Trimming at V came to 2 bases and at J to 5 bases, leaving 1 base not matched to a gene. This CDR3 has 15 amino acids. Germline values: CDR1 SGDLS, CDR2 YYNGEE. CDR3 loop: CASSVGTGDNSPLHF. The CDR3 DNA reads as TGTGCCAGCAGCGTTGGGACAGGGGATAATTCACCCCTCCACTTT. Based on the CDR3 plus reference TRBV9 and TRBJ1-6, the full variable domain is DSGVTQTPKHLITATGQRVTLRCSPRSGDLSVYWYQQSLDQGLQFLIQYYNGEERAKGNILERFSAQQFPDLHSELNLSSLELGDSALYFCASSVGTGDNSPLHFGNGTRLTVT.

The rearrangement uses TRBV6-5 and TRBJ2-7, with TRBD1 as a possible D gene (5 bases). Trimming removed 6 bases from V and 1 base from J, with 13 bases in between. Looked up from germline, CDR1 is MNHEY and CDR2 is SVGAGI. This CDR3 contains 14 residues. The CDR3 sequence is CASRRQLRSYEQYF. CDR3 DNA sequence: TGTGCCAGCAGACGACAGCTGAGATCCTACGAGCAGTACTTC.

V usage is TRBV7-9 and J usage is TRBJ2-5; D is undetermined. The ends were cut back, 2 bases at V and 0 bases at J, with 4 bases in the middle. CDR1 is SEHNR and CDR2 is FQNEAQ in the germline V gene (reference sequence). The CDR3 is made up of 13 amino acids. The CDR3 DNA reads TGTGCCAGCAGCTTAACAGACCAAGAGACCCAGTACTTC. Its protein is CASSLTDQETQYF.

This rearrangement joins TRBV24-1 to TRBJ2-1, with TRBD2 identical over 14 bases. This CDR3 is built from 17 residues. J gave up 9 bases and V 3 bases, and 9 bases lay outside the gene matches. CDR1 and CDR2 from the germline V gene are KGHDR and SFDVKD. The CDR3 spells CATSDTPGLAGVGEQFF. CDR3 nucleotides: TGTGCCACCAGTGATACCCCGGGACTAGCGGGAGTCGGTGAGCAGTTCTTC.